This T cell receptor beta chain was identified in a study of PD-1 blockade in mismatch repair-deficient tumors. The data were produced by immunoSEQ multiplex PCR, yet TCRdb's version contains in-frame clones alone and is incomplete. Altogether about 68,000 clones are present, almost 80% being singletons, with the ten largest covering approximately 5%. TCRs were sequenced from a few patients responding to pembrolizumab. Germline-derived CDR1 and CDR2 are SNHLY and FYNNEI. The CDR3 extends over 14 amino acids. The V gene lost 3 bases and the J gene lost 1 base, with 9 bases spanning the gap. About this clone itself: Its cognate antigen is unknown.

The study, taken as a whole, reports: After pembrolizumab, tumor-resident clones rose rapidly, then generally contracted before radiologic responses.

Sequences were derived from peripheral blood, sampled 2 weeks after starting pembrolizumab. This TCR was sampled from an adult with mismatch repair-deficient cancer. The chain links TRBV2 to TRBJ2-5; D is undetermined. The CDR3 spells CASSEIGSQETQYF. The DNA of the CDR3 is TGTGCCAGCAGTGAGATAGGAAGCCAAGAGACCCAGTACTTC.